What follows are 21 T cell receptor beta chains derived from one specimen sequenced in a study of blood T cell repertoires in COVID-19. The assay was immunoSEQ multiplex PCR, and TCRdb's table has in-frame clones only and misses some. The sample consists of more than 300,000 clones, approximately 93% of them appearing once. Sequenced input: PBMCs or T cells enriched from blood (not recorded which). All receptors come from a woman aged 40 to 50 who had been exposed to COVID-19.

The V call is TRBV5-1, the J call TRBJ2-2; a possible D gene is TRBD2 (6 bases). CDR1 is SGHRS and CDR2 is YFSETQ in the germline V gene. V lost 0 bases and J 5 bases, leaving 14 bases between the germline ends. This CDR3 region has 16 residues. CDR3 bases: TGCGCCAGCAGCTTGGTAGCGGAGTCGAGAACCGGGGAGCTGTTTTTT. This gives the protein CASSLVAESRTGELFF.

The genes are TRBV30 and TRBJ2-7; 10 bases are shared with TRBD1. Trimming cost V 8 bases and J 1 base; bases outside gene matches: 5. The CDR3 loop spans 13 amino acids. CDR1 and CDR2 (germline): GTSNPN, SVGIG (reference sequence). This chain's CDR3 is CATRTGGSYEQYF. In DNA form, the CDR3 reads TGTGCCACCAGGACAGGGGGATCCTACGAGCAGTACTTC.

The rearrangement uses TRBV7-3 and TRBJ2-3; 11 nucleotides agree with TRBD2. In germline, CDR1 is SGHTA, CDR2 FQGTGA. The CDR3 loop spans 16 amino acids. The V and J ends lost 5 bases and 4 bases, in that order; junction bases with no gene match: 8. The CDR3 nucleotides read TGTGCCAGCAGCCTATTAGCGGGAGGGCCAGCAGATACGCAGTATTTT. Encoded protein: CASSLLAGGPADTQYF.

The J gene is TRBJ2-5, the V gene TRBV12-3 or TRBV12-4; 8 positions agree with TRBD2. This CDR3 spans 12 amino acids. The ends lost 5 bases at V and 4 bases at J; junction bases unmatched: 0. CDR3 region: CASSSGRETQYF. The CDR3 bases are TGTGCCAGCAGTAGCGGGAGAGAGACCCAGTACTTC.

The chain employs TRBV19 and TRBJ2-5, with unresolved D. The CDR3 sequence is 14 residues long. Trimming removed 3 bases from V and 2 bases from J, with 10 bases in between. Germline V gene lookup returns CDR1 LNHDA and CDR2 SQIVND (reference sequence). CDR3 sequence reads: CASSMLLQQETQYF. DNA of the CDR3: TGTGCCAGTAGTATGCTACTCCAACAAGAGACCCAGTACTTC.

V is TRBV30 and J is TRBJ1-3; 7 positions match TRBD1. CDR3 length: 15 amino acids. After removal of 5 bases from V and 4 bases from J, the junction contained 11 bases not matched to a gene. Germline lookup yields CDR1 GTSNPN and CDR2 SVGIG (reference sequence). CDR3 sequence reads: CAWGRQTGSGNTIYF. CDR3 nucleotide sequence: TGTGCCTGGGGGCGACAGACAGGGTCGGGAAACACCATATATTTT. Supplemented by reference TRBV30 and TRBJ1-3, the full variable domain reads SQTIHQWPATLVQPVGSPLSLECTVEGTSNPNLYWYRQAAGRGLQLLFYSVGIGQISSEVPQNLSASRPQDRQFILSSKKLLLSDSGFYLCAWGRQTGSGNTIYFGEGSWLTVV.

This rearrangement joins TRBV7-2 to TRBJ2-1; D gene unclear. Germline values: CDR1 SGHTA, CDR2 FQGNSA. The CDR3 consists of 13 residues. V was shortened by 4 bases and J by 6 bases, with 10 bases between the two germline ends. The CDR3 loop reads CASSSLPGNEQFF. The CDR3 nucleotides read TGTGCCAGCAGCTCGCTCCCGGGCAATGAGCAGTTCTTC. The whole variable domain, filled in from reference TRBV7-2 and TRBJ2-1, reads GAGVSQSPSNKVTEKGKDVELRCDPISGHTALYWYRQSLGQGLEFLIYFQGNSAPDKSGLPSDRFSAERTGGSVSTLTIQRTQQEDSAVYLCASSSLPGNEQFFGPGTRLTVL.

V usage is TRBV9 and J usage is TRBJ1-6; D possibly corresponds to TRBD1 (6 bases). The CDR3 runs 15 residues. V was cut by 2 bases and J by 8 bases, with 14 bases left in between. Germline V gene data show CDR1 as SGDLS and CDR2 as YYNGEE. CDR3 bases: TGTGCCAGCAGCGTGGGGAAAGGGGGGGATTCACCCCTCCACTTT. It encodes CASSVGKGGDSPLHF.

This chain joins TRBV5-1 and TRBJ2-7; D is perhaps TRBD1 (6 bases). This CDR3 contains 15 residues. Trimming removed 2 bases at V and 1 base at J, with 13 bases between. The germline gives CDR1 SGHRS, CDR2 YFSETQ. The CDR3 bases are TGCGCCAGCAGCTTCACCAGGGACACTTCCTACGAGCAGTACTTC. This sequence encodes CASSFTRDTSYEQYF.

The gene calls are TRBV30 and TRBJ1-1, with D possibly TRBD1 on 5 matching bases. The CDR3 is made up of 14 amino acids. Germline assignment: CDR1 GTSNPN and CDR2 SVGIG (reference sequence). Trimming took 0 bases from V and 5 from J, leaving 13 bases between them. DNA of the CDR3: TGTGCCTGGAGTGTTTCGGGGGGAGGTACTGAAGCTTTCTTT. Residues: CAWSVSGGGTEAFF.

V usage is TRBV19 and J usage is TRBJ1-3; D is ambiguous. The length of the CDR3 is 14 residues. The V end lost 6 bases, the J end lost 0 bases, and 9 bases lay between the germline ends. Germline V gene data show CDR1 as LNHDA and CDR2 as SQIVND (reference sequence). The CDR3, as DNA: TGTGCCAGTAGGGAGACCGACTCTGGAAACACCATATATTTT. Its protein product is CASRETDSGNTIYF.

As DNA, the CDR3 is TGTGCCAGCTCACAGGGACAGGGCGAGCCCCAGCATTTT. Amino acids: CASSQGQGEPQHF. The genes are TRBV18 and TRBJ1-5, with 9 bases fitting TRBD1. V was pared by 4 bases and J by 8 bases, with 3 bases of the junction left unmatched. From germline, CDR1 is KGHSH and CDR2 LQKENI. There are 13 residues in the CDR3.

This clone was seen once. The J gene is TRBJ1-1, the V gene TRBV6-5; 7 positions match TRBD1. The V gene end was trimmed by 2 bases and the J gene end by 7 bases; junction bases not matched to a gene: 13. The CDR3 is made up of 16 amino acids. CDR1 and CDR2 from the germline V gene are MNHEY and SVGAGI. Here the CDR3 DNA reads TGTGCCAGCAGTTACCAAAGGACAGGACGCCAGAATGAAGCTTTCTTT. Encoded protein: CASSYQRTGRQNEAFF.

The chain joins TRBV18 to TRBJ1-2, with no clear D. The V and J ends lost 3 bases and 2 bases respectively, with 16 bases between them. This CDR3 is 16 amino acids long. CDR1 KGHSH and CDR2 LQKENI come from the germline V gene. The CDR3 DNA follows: TGTGCCAGCTCACCTAATGCAGGCCCGAGAAACTATGGCTACACCTTC. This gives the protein CASSPNAGPRNYGYTF. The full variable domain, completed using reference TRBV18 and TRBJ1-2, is NAGVMQNPRHLVRRRGQEARLRCSPMKGHSHVYWYRQLPEEGLKFMVYLQKENIIDESGMPKERFSAEFPKEGPSILRIQQVVRGDSAAYFCASSPNAGPRNYGYTFGSGTRLTVV.

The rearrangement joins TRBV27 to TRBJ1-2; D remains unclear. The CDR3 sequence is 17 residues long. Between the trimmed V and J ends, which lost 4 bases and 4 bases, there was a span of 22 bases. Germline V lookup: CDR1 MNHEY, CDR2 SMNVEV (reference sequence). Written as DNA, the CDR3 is TGTGCCAGCAGTTCCCTGGGCCTGGAGGCAGGCCGCTATGGCTACACCTTC. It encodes CASSSLGLEAGRYGYTF.

CDR3 amino acids: CASSGLWTGSYEQYF. CDR3 DNA: TGTGCCAGCAGCGGCCTATGGACAGGGTCCTACGAGCAGTACTTC. This chain links TRBV6-5 with TRBJ2-7, with 8 bases identical to TRBD1. The CDR3 covers 15 residues. Germline-derived CDR1 and CDR2 are MNHEY and SVGAGI. With 6 bases clipped from V and 1 base from J, the junction kept 8 bases outside the gene matches.

CDR3: CASRSADQETQYF. CDR3 sequence (DNA): TGTGCCAGCAGGTCGGCGGACCAAGAGACCCAGTACTTC. V usage is TRBV5-4 and J usage is TRBJ2-5; no firm D call. V was cut by 5 bases and J by 0 bases, with 8 bases left in between. The germline CDR1 and CDR2 sequences are SGHNT and YYREEE (reference sequence). The CDR3 runs to 13 residues.

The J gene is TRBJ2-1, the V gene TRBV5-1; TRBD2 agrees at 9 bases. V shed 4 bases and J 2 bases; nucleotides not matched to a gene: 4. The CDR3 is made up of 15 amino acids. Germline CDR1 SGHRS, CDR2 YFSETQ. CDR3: CASSHSGSPYNEQFF. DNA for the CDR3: TGCGCCAGCAGCCATAGCGGGAGCCCCTACAATGAGCAGTTCTTC.

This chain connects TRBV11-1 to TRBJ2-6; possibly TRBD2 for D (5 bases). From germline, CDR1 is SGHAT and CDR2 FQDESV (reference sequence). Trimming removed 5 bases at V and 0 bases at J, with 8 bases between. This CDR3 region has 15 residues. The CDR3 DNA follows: TGTGCCAGCAGCCGTCGGGGCTCTGGGGCCAACGTCCTGACTTTC. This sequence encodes CASSRRGSGANVLTF.

CDR3 bases: TGCGCCAGCAGATCCGACCCGCGGTGGGCTGAAGCTTTCTTT. Translating it yields CASRSDPRWAEAFF. The chain has TRBV5-1 and TRBJ1-1; D remains ambiguous. This CDR3 comprises 14 residues. CDR1 and CDR2 (germline): SGHRS, YFSETQ. Between the trimmed V and J ends, which lost 5 bases and 6 bases, there was a span of 17 bases.

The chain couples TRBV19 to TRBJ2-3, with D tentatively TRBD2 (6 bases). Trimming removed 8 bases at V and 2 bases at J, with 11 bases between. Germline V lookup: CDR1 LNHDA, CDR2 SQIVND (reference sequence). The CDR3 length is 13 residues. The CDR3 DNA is TGTGCCAGTTCGGCGGGGCACACAGATACGCAGTATTTT. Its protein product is CASSAGHTDTQYF.